This T cell receptor beta chain was documented in a study of blood T cells in healthy people across ages (dated by TCRdb to between 2015 and 2017). At the level of the whole study: Template switching captured roughly one uniquely barcoded TCR beta cDNA molecule per two T cells in model experiments. Donors were grouped into four age groups: young (average 16 years), middle-aged (39), aged (approximately 58) and long-lived (approximately 81). Age-related changes in TCR beta repertoire diversity were measured in the study by deep sequencing normalized with unique cDNA molecular identifiers. To avoid experimental bias, donors of different ages were randomly spread across the sequencing lanes. For two donors (one aged 18 to 29 and one aged 80 or older), the study analyzed two additional independent replicas of 1 million unique cDNA reads from the same blood draw.

This clonotype showed up just a few times. There is no known antigen for this receptor. The record has no base qualities; no much larger clone is one base away. The CDR1 and CDR2 encoded by the germline V gene are ENHRY and SYGVKD. V and J are trimmed by 10 bases and 5 bases, and the gene matches miss 12 bases of the junction. The CDR3, from cysteine to phenylalanine, totals 15 residues. Of all the DNA, just the CDR3 is kept, 45 bases in frame from base 1. Systemically healthy Caucasian individuals from Russia, 35 to 40 in total and aged about 6 to 90 years, were included as donors. Around 10 milliliters of peripheral blood were drawn from each donor into EDTA-treated Vacutainer tubes. Ficoll-Paque density-gradient centrifugation was used to isolate PBMCs, with at least 6.5 million per sample. Total RNA, at least 6 micrograms per sample, was extracted from PBMCs with Trizol reagent. For every donor, flow cytometry on a PBMC aliquot measured the percentage of naive CD45RAhigh/CD27high T cells.

Overall results and qualifications from the work: Observed TCR beta diversity per million T cells fell roughly linearly with age, and a significant reduction was already apparent by age around 44. Estimates of total diversity from one million sequenced T cells were regarded as lower bounds and underestimates. Because donor CMV infection status was unknown, age-related changes in expanded clonotypes were potentially confounded. Since profiling was done on bulk unsorted PBMCs, naive and antigen-experienced compartments could not be conclusively compared. Observed TCR beta diversity correlated strongly with the percentage of naive T cells measured by flow cytometry. The long-lived group showed more naive CD4+ T cells, fewer expanded clones and increased TCR diversity than the aged group, suggesting age selection.

To prepare the library, 5' RACE was applied. This sample was sequenced with an Illumina HiSeq 2500. A second roughly 7 to 11 cycle PCR used a sample-barcoded 5' primer and a J-beta primer mix. Each TCR beta cDNA molecule received a unique molecular identifier from a template-switch 5' adaptor carrying 12 random nucleotides. At least 2.5 million CDR3-containing paired-end reads were obtained from each sample. All of the RNA was converted into first-strand cDNA using the Mint cDNA synthesis kit, with a TRBC-specific oligonucleotide serving as the primer. After uracil-DNA glycosylase treatment, a first 18-cycle PCR used universal primers M1SS and BC2_uni_R on all cDNA. The published analysis was carried out like this. Each sample was normalized by randomly selecting 1 million high-quality reads, each carrying a distinct molecular identifier. Reads sharing molecular identifiers were discarded rather than binned into consensus sequences. MiTCR, run with a Q25 quality threshold and the strictest error-elimination algorithm, handled CDR3 identification, clonotype clustering and error correction. A nonparametric unseen species model with Euler transformation was used to estimate a lower bound on total TCR beta diversity. TCRdb reworked the public reads: Q25 trimming with fastp, MiXCR clone assembly, productive beta chains retained. For every CDR3 protein sequence, its rows merge into one entry that carries the most common genes and DNA. The authors' filters were not applied to this entry. The sample includes roughly 640,000 distinct CDR3 sequences, with under 30% observed a single time. Together, the top ten hold less than 20% of the sample.

Sequenced: blood. The receptor chain draws on TRBV10-3 and TRBJ1-1; 11 central nucleotides agree with TRBD1. The TCR sequence derives from a woman at least 80 years old in good health. The nucleotides read TGTGCCAGCCTCGGGGGACAGGGGGTTGTGACTGAAGCTTTCTTT. This yields the protein CASLGGQGVVTEAFF.